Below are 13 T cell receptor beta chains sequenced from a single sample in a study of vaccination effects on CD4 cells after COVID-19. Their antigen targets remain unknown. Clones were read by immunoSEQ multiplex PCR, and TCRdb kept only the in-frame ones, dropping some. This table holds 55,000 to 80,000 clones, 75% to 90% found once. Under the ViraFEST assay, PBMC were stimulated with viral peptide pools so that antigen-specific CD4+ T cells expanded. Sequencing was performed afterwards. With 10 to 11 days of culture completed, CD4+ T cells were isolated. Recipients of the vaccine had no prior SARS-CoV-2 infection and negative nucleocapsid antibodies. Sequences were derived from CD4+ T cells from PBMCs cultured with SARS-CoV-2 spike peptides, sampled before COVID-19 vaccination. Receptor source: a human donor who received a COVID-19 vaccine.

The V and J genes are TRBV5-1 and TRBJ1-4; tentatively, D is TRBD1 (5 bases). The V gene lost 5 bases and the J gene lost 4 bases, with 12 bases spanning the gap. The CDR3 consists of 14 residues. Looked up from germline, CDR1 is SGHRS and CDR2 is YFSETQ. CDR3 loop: CASRLDSNNEKLFF. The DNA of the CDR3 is TGCGCCAGCAGACTTGACAGTAATAATGAAAAACTGTTTTTT.

In DNA, the CDR3 is TGTGCCACCAGTGACCATCGCGGGGCTGGTGATACGCAGTATTTT. Amino acids: CATSDHRGAGDTQYF. The V and J genes are TRBV24-1 and TRBJ2-3, with a possible D match to TRBD2 (6 bases). There are 15 residues in the CDR3. Trimming left V 4 bases short and J 6 bases short, with 16 bases between. Germline values: CDR1 KGHDR, CDR2 SFDVKD.

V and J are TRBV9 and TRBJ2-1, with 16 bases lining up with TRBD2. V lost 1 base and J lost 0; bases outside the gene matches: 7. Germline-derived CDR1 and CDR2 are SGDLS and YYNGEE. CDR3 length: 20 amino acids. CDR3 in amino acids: CASSVTSGTSGGASYNEQFF. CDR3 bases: TGTGCCAGCAGCGTAACCTCCGGGACTAGCGGGGGGGCCTCCTACAATGAGCAGTTCTTC.

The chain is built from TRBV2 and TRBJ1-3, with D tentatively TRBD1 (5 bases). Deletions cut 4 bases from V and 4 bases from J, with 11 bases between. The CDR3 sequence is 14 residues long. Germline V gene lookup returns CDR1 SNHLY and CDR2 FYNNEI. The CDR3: CASSGGVRGNTIYF. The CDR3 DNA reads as TGTGCCAGCAGTGGGGGGGTGCGAGGAAACACCATATATTTT.

CDR3 sequence (DNA): TGCGCCAGCAGCCCTAAAGGTCCGTGGGGCGAGACCCAGTACTTC. The encoded protein is CASSPKGPWGETQYF. The V and J genes are TRBV4-1 and TRBJ2-5, with a possible D match to TRBD1 (5 bases). CDR3 length: 15 amino acids. V shed 4 bases and J shed 5 bases, with 17 bases lying between them. Germline assignment: CDR1 MGHRA and CDR2 YSYEKL.

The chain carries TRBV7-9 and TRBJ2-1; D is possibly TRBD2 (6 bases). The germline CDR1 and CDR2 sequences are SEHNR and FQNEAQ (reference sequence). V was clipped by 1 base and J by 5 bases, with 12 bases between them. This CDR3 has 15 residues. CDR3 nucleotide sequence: TGTGCCAGCAGCTTAGTCCCGGGACTCAACAATGAGCAGTTCTTC. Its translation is CASSLVPGLNNEQFF.

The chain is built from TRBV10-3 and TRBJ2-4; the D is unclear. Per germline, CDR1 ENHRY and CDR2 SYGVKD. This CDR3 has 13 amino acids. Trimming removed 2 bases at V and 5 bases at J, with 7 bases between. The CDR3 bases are TGTGCCATCAGTGAGGTCAAAGAAAACATTCAGTACTTC. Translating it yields CAISEVKENIQYF.

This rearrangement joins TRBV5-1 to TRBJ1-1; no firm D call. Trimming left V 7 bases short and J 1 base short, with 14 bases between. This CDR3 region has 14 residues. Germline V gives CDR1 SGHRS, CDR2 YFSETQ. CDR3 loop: CASSGGSENTEAFF. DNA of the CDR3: TGCGCCAGCTCTGGAGGGAGTGAGAACACTGAAGCTTTCTTT. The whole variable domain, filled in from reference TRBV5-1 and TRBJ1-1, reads KAGVTQTPRYLIKTRGQQVTLSCSPISGHRSVSWYQQTPGQGLQFLFEYFSETQRNKGNFPGRFSGRQFSNSRSEMNVSTLELGDSALYLCASSGGSENTEAFFGQGTRLTVV.

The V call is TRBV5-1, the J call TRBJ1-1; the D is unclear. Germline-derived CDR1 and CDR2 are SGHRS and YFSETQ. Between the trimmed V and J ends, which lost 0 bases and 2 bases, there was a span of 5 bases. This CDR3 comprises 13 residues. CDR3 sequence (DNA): TGCGCCAGCAGCTTGGACAGCAACACTGAAGCTTTCTTT. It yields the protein CASSLDSNTEAFF.

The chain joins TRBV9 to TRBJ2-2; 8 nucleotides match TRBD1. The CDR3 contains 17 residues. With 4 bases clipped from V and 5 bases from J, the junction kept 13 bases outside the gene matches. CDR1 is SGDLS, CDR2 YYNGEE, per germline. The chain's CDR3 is CASSTRTGFFVTGELFF. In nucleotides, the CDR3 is TGTGCCAGCAGCACTCGGACAGGGTTCTTCGTTACCGGGGAGCTGTTTTTT.

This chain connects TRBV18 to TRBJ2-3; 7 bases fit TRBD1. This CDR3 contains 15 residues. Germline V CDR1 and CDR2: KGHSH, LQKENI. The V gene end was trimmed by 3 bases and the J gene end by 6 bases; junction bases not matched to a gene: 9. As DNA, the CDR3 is TGTGCCAGCTCACCTGCGACAGGGTTACTCGATACGCAGTATTTT. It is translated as CASSPATGLLDTQYF.

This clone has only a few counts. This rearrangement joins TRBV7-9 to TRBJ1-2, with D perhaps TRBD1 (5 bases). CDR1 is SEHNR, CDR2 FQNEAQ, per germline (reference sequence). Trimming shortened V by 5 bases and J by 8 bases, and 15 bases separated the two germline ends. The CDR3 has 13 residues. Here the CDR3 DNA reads TGTGCCAGCAGCGTAGACAGTCTGGGGGGCTACACCTTC. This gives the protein CASSVDSLGGYTF. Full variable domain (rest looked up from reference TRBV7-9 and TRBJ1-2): DTGVSQNPRHKITKRGQNVTFRCDPISEHNRLYWYRQTLGQGPEFLTYFQNEAQLEKSRLLSDRFSAERPKGSFSTLEIQRTEQGDSAMYLCASSVDSLGGYTFGSGTRLTVV.

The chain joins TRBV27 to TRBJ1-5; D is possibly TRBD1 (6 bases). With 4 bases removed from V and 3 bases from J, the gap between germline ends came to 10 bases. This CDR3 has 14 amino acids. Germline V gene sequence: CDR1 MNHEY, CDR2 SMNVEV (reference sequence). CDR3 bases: TGTGCCAGCAGTTCGGACAGTTTCAATCAGCCCCAGCATTTT. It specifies CASSSDSFNQPQHF.